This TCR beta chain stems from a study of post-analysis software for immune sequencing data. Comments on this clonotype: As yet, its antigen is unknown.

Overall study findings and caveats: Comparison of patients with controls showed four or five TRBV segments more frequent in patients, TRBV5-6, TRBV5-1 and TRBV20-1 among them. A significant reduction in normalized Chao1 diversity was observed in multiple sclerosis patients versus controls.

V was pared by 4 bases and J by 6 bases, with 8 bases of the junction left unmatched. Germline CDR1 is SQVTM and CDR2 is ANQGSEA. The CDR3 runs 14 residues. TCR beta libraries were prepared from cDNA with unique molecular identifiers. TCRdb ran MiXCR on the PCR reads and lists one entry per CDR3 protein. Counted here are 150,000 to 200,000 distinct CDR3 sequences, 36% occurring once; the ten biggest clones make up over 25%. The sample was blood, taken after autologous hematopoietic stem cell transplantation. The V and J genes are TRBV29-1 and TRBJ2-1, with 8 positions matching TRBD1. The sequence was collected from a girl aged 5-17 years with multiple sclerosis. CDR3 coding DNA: TGCAGCGTTGGCCTTAATACAGGGGGCAATGAGCAGTTCTTC. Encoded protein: CSVGLNTGGNEQFF.